The rows below give T cell receptor beta chains drawn from one sample of a study of cytomegalovirus exposure and HLA in healthy donors. Assay: immunoSEQ multiplex PCR; the TCRdb copy retains only in-frame clones and omits some. This sample has about 170,000 clones, with 80% found just once. The sequenced sample consisted of PBMCs. The receptors come from a woman between 45 and 65 years old in good health and CMV-seropositive. CDR3s include the opening cysteine and the closing phenylalanine or tryptophan. A D gene is named only where the DNA matches it firmly. Some rows have no size entry. The others give once, few or many, or a class for an expanded clone.

TRBJ2-1 TRBV7-3 . . CASSLFGSSYNEQFF TGTGCCAGCAGCTTATTTGGTAGCTCCTACAATGAGCAGTTCTTC
TRBJ2-1 TRBV4-2 . TRBD2 CASSQEGLAGGRDNEQFF TGTGCCAGCAGCCAAGAGGGACTAGCGGGGGGCCGGGACAATGAGCAGTTCTTC
TRBJ2-7 TRBV7-6 . TRBD2 CASSLARASGLTYEQYF TGTGCCAGCAGCTTAGCCCGGGCTAGCGGGCTGACCTACGAGCAGTACTTC
TRBJ2-7 TRBV7-9 . TRBD2 CASSLVAGGEYEQYF TGTGCCAGCAGCTTAGTAGCGGGAGGGGAGTACGAGCAGTACTTC
TRBJ2-5 TRBV5-1 once . CASSLGLDQRETQYF TGCGCCAGCAGCTTGGGGCTAGATCAGAGAGAGACCCAGTACTTC
TRBJ2-3 TRBV7-3 . TRBD2 CASSLGLDPDTQYF TGTGCCAGCAGTCTAGGACTAGACCCAGATACGCAGTATTTT
TRBJ2-3 TRBV6-1 . TRBD2 CASGGATDTQYF TGCGCTAGCGGGGGGGCTACAGATACGCAGTATTTT
TRBJ2-5 TRBV5-1 once . CASSPGQHQETQYF TGCGCCAGCAGTCCGGGACAACACCAAGAGACCCAGTACTTC
TRBJ1-1 TRBV5-1 . TRBD1 CASSWGQTNTEAFF TGCGCCAGCAGCTGGGGACAGACCAACACTGAAGCTTTCTTT
TRBJ2-5 TRBV5-8 . TRBD1 CASSLLGTGGETQYF TGTGCCAGCAGCTTGTTAGGGACAGGAGGGGAGACCCAGTACTTC
TRBJ2-3 TRBV7-9 . TRBD2 CSSSFDGREDTQYF TGTTCCAGCAGCTTCGATGGGAGGGAAGATACGCAGTATTTT
TRBJ2-6 TRBV7-8 few . CASTLTRPGGAGANVLTF TGTGCCAGCACCCTAACCCGACCCGGGGGAGCTGGGGCCAACGTCCTGACTTTC
TRBJ1-1 TRBV30 . . CAWSEQVLGTEAFF TGTGCCTGGAGTGAACAGGTCCTAGGGACTGAAGCTTTCTTT
TRBJ1-1 TRBV27 once TRBD1 CASSYGRGRTEAFF TGTGCCAGCAGTTATGGAAGGGGGCGGACTGAAGCTTTCTTT
TRBJ1-4 TRBV5-4 once . CASSLAVGPNEKLFF TGTGCCAGCAGCTTGGCAGTGGGCCCTAATGAAAAACTGTTTTTT
TRBJ2-7 TRBV7-2 . TRBD1 CASSQGQISSYEQYF TGTGCCAGCAGCCAGGGACAGATTAGCTCCTACGAGCAGTACTTC
TRBJ2-5 TRBV11-2 . TRBD2 CASSLLAGGQETQYF TGTGCCAGCAGCTTACTAGCGGGGGGACAAGAGACCCAGTACTTC
TRBJ2-5 TRBV4-3 . . CASSPRQAAWETQYF TGCGCCAGCAGCCCGCGACAGGCTGCTTGGGAGACCCAGTACTTC
TRBJ2-1 TRBV18 . TRBD1 CASSQAGGYNEQFF TGTGCCAGCTCACAGGCAGGGGGATACAATGAGCAGTTCTTC
TRBJ1-2 TRBV19 . . CASSSGRPLYGYTF TGTGCCAGTAGTAGCGGTCGGCCTTTATATGGCTACACCTTC
TRBJ1-1 TRBV19 once . CASKGGGTKTEAFF TGTGCCAGTAAGGGCGGGGGGACTAAAACTGAAGCTTTCTTT
TRBJ1-1 TRBV4-3 . . CASSHRTENTEAFF TGCGCCAGCAGCCACCGGACAGAGAACACTGAAGCTTTCTTT
TRBJ1-4 TRBV18 . TRBD1 CASSQRVQTGRATNEKLFF TGTGCCAGCTCCCAGAGAGTACAGACAGGGCGTGCAACTAATGAAAAACTGTTTTTT
TRBJ1-1 TRBV7-9 . TRBD1 CASSSDRGMNTEAFF TGTGCCAGCAGCTCGGACAGGGGCATGAACACTGAAGCTTTCTTT
TRBJ1-4 TRBV6-5 . . CASSEVLSEKLFF TGTGCCAGCAGTGAAGTTCTTAGTGAAAAACTGTTTTTT
TRBJ2-1 TRBV10-3 . TRBD1 CAINQGAYNEQFF TGTGCCATCAATCAGGGGGCGTACAATGAGCAGTTCTTC
TRBJ2-3 TRBV15 few TRBD1 CATSNRDRPPDTQYF TGTGCCACCAGCAACCGGGACAGGCCTCCGGATACGCAGTATTTT
TRBJ2-1 TRBV19 . . CASTPGIAPRGNEQFF TGTGCCAGTACCCCGGGGATAGCTCCTCGGGGCAATGAGCAGTTCTTC
TRBJ1-2 TRBV7-3 . . CASSLGGDYGYTF TGTGCCAGCAGCTTAGGAGGAGACTATGGCTACACCTTC
TRBJ2-5 TRBV28 . TRBD2 CASRLAGLLGETQYF TGTGCCAGCAGATTAGCGGGCCTCCTGGGGGAGACCCAGTACTTC
TRBJ2-7 TRBV7-2 . TRBD2 CASSEPWRGIYEQYF TGTGCCAGCAGCGAGCCCTGGCGGGGGATCTACGAGCAGTACTTC
TRBJ1-2 TRBV5-6 . . CASSLVSVTYGYTF TGTGCCAGCAGCTTGGTCTCGGTAACCTATGGCTACACCTTC
TRBJ1-5 TRBV19 . . CASSGGRDQPQHF TGTGCCAGTAGCGGAGGGCGCGATCAGCCCCAGCATTTT
TRBJ2-7 TRBV15 . TRBD1 CATSRAGTGIYEQYF TGTGCCACCAGCAGAGCGGGGACAGGGATCTACGAGCAGTACTTC
TRBJ1-2 TRBV9 . . CASSVAPGGNYGYTF TGTGCCAGCAGCGTAGCTCCTGGTGGCAACTATGGCTACACCTTC
TRBJ2-7 TRBV9 . TRBD1 CASSMRTGTEEQYF TGTGCCAGCAGCATGCGGACAGGGACGGAAGAGCAGTACTTC
TRBJ1-4 TRBV6-6 . . CASMEGNEKLFF TGTGCCAGCATGGAGGGTAATGAAAAACTGTTTTTT
TRBJ2-7 TRBV28 . TRBD2 CASSYKLAGGPRYEQYF TGTGCCAGCAGCTACAAACTAGCGGGAGGGCCACGGTACGAGCAGTACTTC
TRBJ1-1 TRBV19 . TRBD1 CASSIRGQGARGAFF TGTGCCAGTAGTATCCGGGGACAGGGGGCGAGGGGAGCTTTCTTT
TRBJ2-1 TRBV11-1 . TRBD2 CASSLGPSGRVYNEQFF TGTGCCAGCAGCTTAGGGCCTAGCGGGAGGGTCTACAATGAGCAGTTCTTC
TRBJ1-1 TRBV29-1 . TRBD1 CSAPGQGGTEAFF TGCAGCGCTCCGGGACAGGGGGGGACTGAAGCTTTCTTT
TRBJ2-1 TRBV4-3 . . CASSQDFRDYNEQFF TGCGCCAGCAGCCAAGATTTTCGCGACTACAATGAGCAGTTCTTC
TRBJ2-5 TRBV10-2 . TRBD2 CASSGPGLAGETQYF TGCGCCAGCAGTGGACCGGGACTAGCGGGCGAGACCCAGTACTTC
TRBJ1-6 TRBV5-4 . TRBD1 CASSFPGTGFPLHF TGTGCCAGCAGCTTCCCCGGGACAGGGTTCCCCCTCCACTTT
TRBJ2-2 TRBV5-1 . . CASSLDSPYTGELFF TGCGCCAGCAGCTTGGACAGCCCTTACACCGGGGAGCTGTTTTTT
TRBJ1-4 TRBV6-1 . . CASSDSGSHEKLFF TGTGCCAGCAGTGATTCAGGGTCCCATGAAAAACTGTTTTTT